These T cell receptor beta chains were read from a single sample in a study of blood T cells in healthy people across ages. In TCRdb, the 5' RACE reads were re-called with MiXCR into one record per CDR3 protein. The sample gives around 800,000 distinct CDR3 sequences, 20% to 30% of which show up once; 3% is in the top ten. The same sample was also studied in work on T cells of mothers and their children.

The sample taken for sequencing was blood. The receptors stem from a boy younger than 18 in good health. Both conserved end residues are trimmed from each CDR3. The order of the fields is CDR3 protein, J gene, V gene.

CDR3 protein: TSSLGTGVEQY; J gene: TRBJ2-7; V gene: TRBV27
CDR3 protein: ASSVGDSLYEQY; J gene: .; V gene: TRBV5-1
CDR3 protein: ASTRNSGASEAYTEAF; J gene: TRBJ1-1; V gene: TRBV2
CDR3 protein: SAHRQGNYGYT; J gene: TRBJ1-2; V gene: TRBV20-1
CDR3 protein: ASSPHYLAGRDNEQF; J gene: TRBJ2-1; V gene: TRBV7-3
CDR3 protein: ASKKEGEETQY; J gene: TRBJ2-5; V gene: TRBV25-1
CDR3 protein: ASSLPDQYNEQF; J gene: .; V gene: TRBV3-1
CDR3 protein: SAFQGPHEQY; J gene: TRBJ2-7; V gene: TRBV29-1
CDR3 protein: ASRGFGSYEQY; J gene: TRBJ2-7; V gene: TRBV28
CDR3 protein: SVGRIESDPYT; J gene: TRBJ1-2; V gene: TRBV29-1
CDR3 protein: ASTSPRQGKNIQY; J gene: TRBJ2-4; V gene: TRBV7-9
CDR3 protein: SGSLRKGTDTQY; J gene: TRBJ2-3; V gene: TRBV20-1
CDR3 protein: ASSFRGQGHEKLF; J gene: TRBJ1-4; V gene: TRBV28
CDR3 protein: SAQAVPSTDTQY; J gene: TRBJ2-3; V gene: TRBV20-1
CDR3 protein: ASSQPKGQQETQY; J gene: TRBJ2-5; V gene: TRBV3-1
CDR3 protein: ASGRETSDTQY; J gene: TRBJ2-3; V gene: TRBV4-1
CDR3 protein: ASRDRESFSYGYT; J gene: TRBJ1-2; V gene: TRBV12-3/TRBV12-4
CDR3 protein: ASSDGRWDPEQY; J gene: TRBJ2-7; V gene: TRBV2
CDR3 protein: ASSPFEGRNTIY; J gene: TRBJ1-3; V gene: TRBV2
CDR3 protein: ASSQERKDTQY; J gene: TRBJ2-3; V gene: TRBV4-2
CDR3 protein: ASSLPGNEQF; J gene: TRBJ2-1; V gene: TRBV12-3/TRBV12-4
CDR3 protein: ASSFGAREETQH; J gene: TRBJ2-5; V gene: TRBV5-4
CDR3 protein: ASSLDGAAFSGNTIY; J gene: TRBJ1-3; V gene: TRBV5-1
CDR3 protein: ASSLADRSYGYT; J gene: TRBJ1-2; V gene: TRBV12-3/TRBV12-4
CDR3 protein: VSSLARGQGYNEQY; J gene: TRBJ2-7; V gene: TRBV5-1
CDR3 protein: ASSLMVGEETQY; J gene: TRBJ2-5; V gene: TRBV5-4
CDR3 protein: ASSQDQTYGYT; J gene: TRBJ1-2; V gene: TRBV14
CDR3 protein: ASGHEAVINEKLF; J gene: TRBJ1-4; V gene: TRBV12-5
CDR3 protein: ASSTRTSGGSDTQY; J gene: TRBJ2-3; V gene: TRBV4-1
CDR3 protein: ASSRKGGALYEQY; J gene: .; V gene: TRBV6-5
CDR3 protein: ASGVQGSPYEAQY; J gene: .; V gene: TRBV9